Listed below are T cell receptor beta chains from one sample, sequenced in a study of blood T cell repertoires in COVID-19. The assay was immunoSEQ multiplex PCR, and TCRdb's table has in-frame clones only and misses some. Seen here are hundreds of thousands of clones, approximately 90% observed once, and the top ten hold roughly 2%. The sequencing input was PBMCs or T cells enriched from blood (not recorded which). The receptors derive from a woman aged 55-69 years in a cohort exposed to, infected with or recovered from COVID-19 (not recorded which). The conserved cysteine and the conserved F or W are not part of the CDR3 here. Only part of the rows carry a size: once, few, many, or a class if the clone is expanded.

size: -; length: 9; V: TRBV6-5; CDR3: ASRSRYEQY
size: -; length: 15; V: TRBV21-1; CDR3: ASSQGRTSGGNYEQY
size: -; length: 10; V: TRBV3-1/TRBV3-2; CDR3: ASSQDARTQY
size: -; length: 13; V: TRBV4-1; CDR3: ASTLTLTGGETQY
size: -; length: 10; V: TRBV18; CDR3: ASSSGSNEQF
size: -; length: 14; V: TRBV7-3; CDR3: ASSSLAGGRTGELF
size: -; length: 16; V: TRBV10-3; CDR3: AISESSQGAGVREKLF
size: -; length: 13; V: TRBV9; CDR3: ASSVGGSGVNEQF
size: many; length: 10; V: TRBV21-1; CDR3: ASSNRDYEQY
size: -; length: 13; V: TRBV28; CDR3: ASSLPRAYNYGYT
size: -; length: 11; V: TRBV2; CDR3: ASRTGDNNEQF
size: -; length: 14; V: TRBV19; CDR3: ASSIGGGTLNYGYT
size: -; length: 11; V: TRBV27; CDR3: ASSLGISYEQY
size: -; length: 11; V: TRBV14; CDR3: ASSQGGPGELF
size: -; length: 13; V: TRBV11-3; CDR3: ASSYSGSPVDEQY
size: -; length: 9; V: TRBV29-1; CDR3: SVEDRIGYT
size: -; length: 12; V: TRBV2; CDR3: ASRGTGGNQPQH
size: -; length: 15; V: TRBV19; CDR3: ASSPPQGAVSTDTQY
size: -; length: 15; V: TRBV3-1/TRBV3-2; CDR3: ASSPTLGTGRGTEAF
size: -; length: 14; V: TRBV6-5; CDR3: ASSSLPTGSFQPQH
size: once; length: 14; V: TRBV7-9; CDR3: ASSSPYRGLNTEAF
size: few; length: 12; V: TRBV5-1; CDR3: ASSSGLVGGELF
size: -; length: 14; V: TRBV2; CDR3: ASSGEWTGRNQPQH
size: -; length: 12; V: TRBV6-5; CDR3: ASRGAGLQETQY
size: -; length: 10; V: TRBV28; CDR3: ASSLSLYEQY
size: -; length: 11; V: TRBV19; CDR3: ASSETTSYEQY
size: -; length: 13; V: TRBV7-7; CDR3: AAASGASNTGELF
size: -; length: 11; V: TRBV30; CDR3: AWSVQDRAEQY
size: -; length: 13; V: TRBV7-6; CDR3: ASSLNRGLGTEAF
size: -; length: 8; V: TRBV20-1; CDR3: SARVNEQY
size: -; length: 11; V: TRBV7-2; CDR3: ASSSYRESGYT
size: -; length: 11; V: TRBV5-1; CDR3: ASSRLDTGELF
size: -; length: 12; V: TRBV29-1; CDR3: SVPPGQGGETQY
size: -; length: 13; V: TRBV30; CDR3: AWSVPREAYNEQF
size: -; length: 11; V: TRBV30; CDR3: AWSVQVGETQY
size: -; length: 11; V: TRBV18; CDR3: ASSSDRDQPQH
size: -; length: 12; V: TRBV24-1; CDR3: ATSDRGQGDPIY
size: -; length: 14; V: TRBV11-2; CDR3: ASSSQGALANYGYT
size: -; length: 13; V: TRBV19; CDR3: ASTRGGDRGTEAF
size: -; length: 12; V: TRBV6-4; CDR3: ASSLLGSTDTQY
size: -; length: 14; V: TRBV19; CDR3: ASSILRGSGTGELF